This T cell receptor beta chain came from a study of blood T cells in healthy people across ages. The study, taken as a whole, reports: Among T cells, TCR beta diversity per million cells dropped roughly linearly as age rose.

This clonotype was observed a handful of times. What it binds is unknown. From germline, CDR1 is SGHTA and CDR2 FQGTGA. V shed 5 bases and J shed 6 bases, with 9 bases lying between them. The CDR3 extends over 12 amino acids. A second PCR of roughly 7 to 11 cycles used a sample-barcoded 5' primer and a J-beta primer mix. Per-sample output comprised a minimum of 2.5 million paired-end reads containing CDR3. Each CDR3 protein is one row after TCRdb ran MiXCR on the 5' RACE reads. The data hold hundreds of thousands of distinct CDR3 sequences, with roughly 56% observed a single time. The specimen was blood. The V and J genes are TRBV7-3 and TRBJ2-3; no clear D. The receptor's source is a man in his forties in good health. The CDR3, as DNA: TGTGCCAGCAGCCCCATCAGGGATACGCAGTATTTT. The encoded protein is CASSPIRDTQYF.